This TCR beta chain appears in the sequencing data of a study of blood T cells in healthy people across ages. Study results and caveats: Diversity was higher, and naive CD4+ cells more numerous, in long-lived donors than in aged donors. Lack of knowledge of donor CMV status possibly confounded expanded clonotype changes.

Primed by a sample-barcoded 5' primer and a J-beta primer mix, a second PCR proceeded for about 6 to 12 cycles. TCRdb reprocessed the 5' RACE reads with MiXCR, giving one entry per CDR3 protein. The data hold some 1.5 million distinct CDR3 sequences, with under 30% observed a single time. Healthy individuals of Caucasian origin from Russia, aged roughly 6 to 100, served as donors. Concerning this clonotype: Its cognate antigen is unknown.

The CDR3 totals 14 residues. V lost 2 bases and J 13 bases, leaving 21 bases between the germline ends. Germline CDR1 is DFQATT and CDR2 is SNEGSKA (reference sequence). The sequence was collected from a woman younger than 45 in good health. Sequencing was performed on blood. The chain couples TRBV20-1 to TRBJ2-4; D is uncertain. CDR3 loop: CSARSAEIYNEQYF. CDR3 nucleotides: TGCAGTGCTAGATCGGCCGAGATTTACAATGAGCAGTACTTC.